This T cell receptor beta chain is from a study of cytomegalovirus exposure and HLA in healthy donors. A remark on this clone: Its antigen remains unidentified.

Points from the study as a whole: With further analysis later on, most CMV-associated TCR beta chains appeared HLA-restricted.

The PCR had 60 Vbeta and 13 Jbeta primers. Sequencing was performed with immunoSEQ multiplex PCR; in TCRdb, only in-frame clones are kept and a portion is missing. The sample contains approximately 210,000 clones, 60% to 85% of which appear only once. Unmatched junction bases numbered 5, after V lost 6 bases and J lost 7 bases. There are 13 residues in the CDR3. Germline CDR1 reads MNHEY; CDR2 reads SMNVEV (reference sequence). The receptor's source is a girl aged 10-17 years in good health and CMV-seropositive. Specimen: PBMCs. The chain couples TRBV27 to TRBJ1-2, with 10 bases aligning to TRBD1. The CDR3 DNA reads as TGTGCCAGCAGGCTGACAGGGGGCGGTGGCTACACCTTC. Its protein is CASRLTGGGGYTF.